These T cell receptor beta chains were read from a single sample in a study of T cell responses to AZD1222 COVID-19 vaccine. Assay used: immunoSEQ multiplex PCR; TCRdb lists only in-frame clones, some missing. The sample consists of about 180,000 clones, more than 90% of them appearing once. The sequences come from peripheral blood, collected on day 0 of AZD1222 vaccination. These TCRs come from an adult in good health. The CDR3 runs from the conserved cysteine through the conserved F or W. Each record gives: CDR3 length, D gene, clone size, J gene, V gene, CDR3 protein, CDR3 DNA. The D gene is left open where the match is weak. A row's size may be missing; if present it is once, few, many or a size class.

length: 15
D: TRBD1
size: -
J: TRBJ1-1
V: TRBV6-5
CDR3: CASSSLGQANTEAFF
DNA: TGTGCCAGCAGTTCGCTGGGACAGGCGAACACTGAAGCTTTCTTT

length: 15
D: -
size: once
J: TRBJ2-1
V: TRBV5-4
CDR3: CASSLGSAAYNEQFF
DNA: TGTGCCAGCAGCTTGGGCTCTGCAGCCTACAATGAGCAGTTCTTC

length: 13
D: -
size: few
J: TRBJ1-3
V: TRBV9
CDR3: CASSVTHLNTIYF
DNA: TGTGCCAGCAGCGTAACACACCTAAACACCATATATTTT

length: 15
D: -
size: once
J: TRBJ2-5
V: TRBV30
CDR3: CAWTPEGLGEETQYF
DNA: TGTGCCTGGACCCCGGAGGGCCTTGGCGAGGAGACCCAGTACTTC

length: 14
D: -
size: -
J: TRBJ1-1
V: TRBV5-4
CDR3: CASSFSGMNTEAFF
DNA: TGTGCCAGCAGCTTTTCAGGGATGAACACTGAAGCTTTCTTT

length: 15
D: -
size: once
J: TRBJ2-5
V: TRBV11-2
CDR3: CASSLGGTRKETQYF
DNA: TGTGCCAGCAGCTTAGGAGGGACGAGAAAAGAGACCCAGTACTTC

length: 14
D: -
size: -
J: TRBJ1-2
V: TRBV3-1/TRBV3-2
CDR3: CASSQDLGFYGYTF
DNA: TGTGCCAGCAGCCAAGATCTCGGGTTCTATGGCTACACCTTC

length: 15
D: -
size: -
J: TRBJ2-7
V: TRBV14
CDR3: CASSPGQTYTYEQYF
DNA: TGTGCCAGCAGCCCCGGACAGACTTACACCTACGAGCAGTACTTC

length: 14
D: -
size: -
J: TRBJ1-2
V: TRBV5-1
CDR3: CASSPGIENYGYTF
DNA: TGCGCCAGCAGCCCCGGGATAGAAAACTATGGCTACACCTTC

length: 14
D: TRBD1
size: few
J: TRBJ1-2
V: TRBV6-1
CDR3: CASSEGQGADGYTF
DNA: TGTGCCAGCAGTGAAGGACAGGGGGCGGATGGCTACACCTTC

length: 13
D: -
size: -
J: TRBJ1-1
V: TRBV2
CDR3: CASMGPRGTEAFF
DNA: TGTGCCAGCATGGGCCCCCGGGGCACTGAAGCTTTCTTT

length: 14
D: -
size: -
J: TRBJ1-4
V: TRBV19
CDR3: CASSIGQQNEKLFF
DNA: TGTGCCAGTAGTATCGGACAGCAAAATGAAAAACTGTTTTTT

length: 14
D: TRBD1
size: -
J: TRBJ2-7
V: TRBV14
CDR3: CASSQVTGRYEQYF
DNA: TGTGCCAGCAGCCAAGTGACAGGGAGATACGAGCAGTACTTC

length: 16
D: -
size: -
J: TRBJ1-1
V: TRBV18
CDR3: CASSPSRAHPDTEAFF
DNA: TGTGCCAGCTCACCGTCGCGGGCCCACCCTGACACTGAAGCTTTCTTT

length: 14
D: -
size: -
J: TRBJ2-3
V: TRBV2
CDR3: CASSVSGETDTQYF
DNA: TGTGCCAGCAGTGTATCTGGCGAGACAGATACGCAGTATTTT

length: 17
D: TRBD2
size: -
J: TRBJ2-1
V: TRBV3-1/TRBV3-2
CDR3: CASSQISSGRSHNEQFF
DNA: TGTGCCAGCAGCCAAATTTCCAGCGGGAGAAGTCACAATGAGCAGTTCTTC

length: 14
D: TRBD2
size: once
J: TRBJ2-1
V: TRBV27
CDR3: CASRTSGSVNEQFF
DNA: TGTGCCAGCAGGACTAGCGGGAGCGTAAATGAGCAGTTCTTC

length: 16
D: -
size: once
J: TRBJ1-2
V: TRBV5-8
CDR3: CASSFIQAFVGYGYTF
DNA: TGTGCCAGCAGCTTCATCCAGGCTTTTGTCGGCTATGGCTACACCTTC

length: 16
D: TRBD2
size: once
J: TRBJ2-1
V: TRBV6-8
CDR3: CASSYESGGWYNEQFF
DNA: TGTGCCAGCAGTTACGAGTCGGGAGGGTGGTACAATGAGCAGTTCTTC

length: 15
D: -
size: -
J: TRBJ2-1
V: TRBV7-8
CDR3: CASSLGAGFNNEQFF
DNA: TGTGCCAGCAGCTTAGGGGCAGGGTTTAACAATGAGCAGTTCTTC

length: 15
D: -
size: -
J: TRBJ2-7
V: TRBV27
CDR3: CASSLGTTGVWEQYF
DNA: TGTGCCAGCAGTTTAGGTACAACCGGAGTCTGGGAGCAGTACTTC

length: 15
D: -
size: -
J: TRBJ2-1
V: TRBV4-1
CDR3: CASSHMTGGDNEQFF
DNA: TGCGCCAGCAGCCACATGACAGGCGGAGACAATGAGCAGTTCTTC

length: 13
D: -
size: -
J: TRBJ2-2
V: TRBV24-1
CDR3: CATSGEIGGELFF
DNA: TGTGCCACCAGTGGCGAAATCGGCGGGGAGCTGTTTTTT

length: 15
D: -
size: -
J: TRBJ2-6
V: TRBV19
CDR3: CASSMGNSGANVLTF
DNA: TGTGCCAGTAGTATGGGCAACTCTGGGGCCAACGTCCTGACTTTC

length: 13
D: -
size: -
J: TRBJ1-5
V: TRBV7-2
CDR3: CASSLRGNQPQHF
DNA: TGTGCCAGCAGCTTGAGGGGCAATCAGCCCCAGCATTTT

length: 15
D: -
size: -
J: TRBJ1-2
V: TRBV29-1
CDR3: CSVPSLQRRGDGYTF
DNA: TGCAGCGTCCCCTCCCTACAGAGGCGAGGGGATGGCTACACCTTC

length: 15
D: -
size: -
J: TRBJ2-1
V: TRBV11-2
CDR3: CASSLDWAGYNEQFF
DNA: TGTGCCAGCAGCTTAGATTGGGCAGGATACAATGAGCAGTTCTTC